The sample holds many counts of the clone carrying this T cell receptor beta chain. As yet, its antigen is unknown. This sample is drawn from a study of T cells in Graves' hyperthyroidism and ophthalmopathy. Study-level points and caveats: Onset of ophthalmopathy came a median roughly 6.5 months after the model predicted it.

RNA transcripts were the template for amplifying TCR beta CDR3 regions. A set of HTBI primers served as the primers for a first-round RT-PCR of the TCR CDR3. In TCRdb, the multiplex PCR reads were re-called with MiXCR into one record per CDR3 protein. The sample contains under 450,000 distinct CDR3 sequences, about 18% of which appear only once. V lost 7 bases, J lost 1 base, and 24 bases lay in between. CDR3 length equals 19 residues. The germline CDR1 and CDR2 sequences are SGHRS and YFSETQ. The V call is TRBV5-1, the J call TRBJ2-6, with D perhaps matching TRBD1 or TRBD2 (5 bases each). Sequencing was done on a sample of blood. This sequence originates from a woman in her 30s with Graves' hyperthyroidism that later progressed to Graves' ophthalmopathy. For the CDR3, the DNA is TGCGCCAGCTTCGGCCTTCCGGAGGACACTGCTTCTGGGGCCAACGTCCTGACTTTC. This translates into CASFGLPEDTASGANVLTF.